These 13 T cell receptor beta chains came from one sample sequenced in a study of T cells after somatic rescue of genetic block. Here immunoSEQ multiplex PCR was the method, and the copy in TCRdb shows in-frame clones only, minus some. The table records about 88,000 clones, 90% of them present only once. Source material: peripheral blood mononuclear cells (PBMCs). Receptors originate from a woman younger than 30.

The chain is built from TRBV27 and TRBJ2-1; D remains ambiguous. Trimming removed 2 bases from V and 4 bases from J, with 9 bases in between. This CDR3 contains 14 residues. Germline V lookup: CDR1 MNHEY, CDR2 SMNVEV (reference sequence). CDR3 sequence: CASSLAAAYNEQFF. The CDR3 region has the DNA TGTGCCAGCAGTTTAGCGGCAGCATACAATGAGCAGTTCTTC.

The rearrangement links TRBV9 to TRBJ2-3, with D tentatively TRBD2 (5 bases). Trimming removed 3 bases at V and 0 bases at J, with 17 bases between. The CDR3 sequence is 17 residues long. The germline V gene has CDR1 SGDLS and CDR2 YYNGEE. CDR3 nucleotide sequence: TGTGCCAGCAGCGCCGCCTCCGGACTCCTGAGCACAGATACGCAGTATTTT. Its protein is CASSAASGLLSTDTQYF. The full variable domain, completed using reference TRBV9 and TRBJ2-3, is DSGVTQTPKHLITATGQRVTLRCSPRSGDLSVYWYQQSLDQGLQFLIQYYNGEERAKGNILERFSAQQFPDLHSELNLSSLELGDSALYFCASSAASGLLSTDTQYFGPGTRLTVL.

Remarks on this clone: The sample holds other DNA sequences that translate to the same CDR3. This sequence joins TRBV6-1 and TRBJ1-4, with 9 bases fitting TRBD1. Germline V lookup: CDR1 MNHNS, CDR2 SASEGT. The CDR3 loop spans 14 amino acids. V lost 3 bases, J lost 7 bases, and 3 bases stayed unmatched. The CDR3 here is CASSEGQGFEKLFF. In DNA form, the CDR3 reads TGTGCCAGCAGTGAGGGACAGGGTTTTGAAAAACTGTTTTTT.

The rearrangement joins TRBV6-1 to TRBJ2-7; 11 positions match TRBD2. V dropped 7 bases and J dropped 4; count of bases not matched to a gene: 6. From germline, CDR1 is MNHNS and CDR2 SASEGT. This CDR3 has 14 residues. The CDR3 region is CASKSTSGSYEQYF. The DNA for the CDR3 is TGTGCCAGCAAATCCACTAGCGGGAGTTACGAGCAGTACTTC.

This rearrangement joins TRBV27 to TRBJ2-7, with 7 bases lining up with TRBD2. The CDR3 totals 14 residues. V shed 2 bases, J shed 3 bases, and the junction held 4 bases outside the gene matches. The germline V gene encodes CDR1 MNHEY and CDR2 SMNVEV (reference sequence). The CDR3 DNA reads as TGTGCCAGCAGTTTACCGGGAGGAAACTACGAGCAGTACTTC. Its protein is CASSLPGGNYEQYF.

CDR3 protein: CASSLGLAGVDNEQFF. CDR3 bases: TGTGCCAGCAGCTTAGGGCTAGCGGGAGTGGACAATGAGCAGTTCTTC. This sequence joins TRBV7-2 and TRBJ2-1, with TRBD2 matching over 10 bases. Germline V gene data show CDR1 as SGHTA and CDR2 as FQGNSA. The CDR3 runs to 16 residues. V trimming: 1 base; J trimming: 5 bases; junction bases outside the gene matches: 5.

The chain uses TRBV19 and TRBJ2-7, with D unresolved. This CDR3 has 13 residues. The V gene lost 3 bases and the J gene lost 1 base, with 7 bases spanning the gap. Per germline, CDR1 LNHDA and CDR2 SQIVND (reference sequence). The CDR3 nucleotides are TGTGCCAGTAGTATTGCTGAGTCCTACGAGCAGTACTTC. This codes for CASSIAESYEQYF.

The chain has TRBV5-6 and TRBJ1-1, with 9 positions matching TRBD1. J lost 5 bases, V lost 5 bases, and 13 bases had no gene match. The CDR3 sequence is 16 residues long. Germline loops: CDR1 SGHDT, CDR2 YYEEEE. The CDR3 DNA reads TGTGCCAGCAGTTCTGATCCACAGGGGGCGTGGACTGAAGCTTTCTTT. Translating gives CASSSDPQGAWTEAFF.

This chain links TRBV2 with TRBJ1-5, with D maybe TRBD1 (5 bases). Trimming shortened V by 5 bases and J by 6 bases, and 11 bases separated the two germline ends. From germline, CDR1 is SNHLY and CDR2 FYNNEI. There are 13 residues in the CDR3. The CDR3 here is CASSPGTGQPQHF. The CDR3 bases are TGTGCCAGCAGTCCCGGGACGGGTCAGCCCCAGCATTTT.

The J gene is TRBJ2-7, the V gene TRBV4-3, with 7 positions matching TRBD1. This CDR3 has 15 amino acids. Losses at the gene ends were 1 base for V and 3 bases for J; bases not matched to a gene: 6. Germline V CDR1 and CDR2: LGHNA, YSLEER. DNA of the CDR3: TGCGCCAGCAGCCAAGGAGTCAGGGGGATCTACGAGCAGTACTTC. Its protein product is CASSQGVRGIYEQYF.

CDR3 in DNA: TGTGCCAGCAGTTTAGCCAGGGGTTTCATTCAACACTACGAGCAGTACTTC. Its translation is CASSLARGFIQHYEQYF. The genes are TRBV28 and TRBJ2-7; D perhaps matches TRBD1 (6 bases). CDR1 is MDHEN, CDR2 SYDVKM, per germline. V shed 2 bases and J shed 3 bases, with 20 bases lying between them. CDR3 length: 17 amino acids. Based on the CDR3 plus reference TRBV28 and TRBJ2-7, the full variable domain is DVKVTQSSRYLVKRTGEKVFLECVQDMDHENMFWYRQDPGLGLRLIYFSYDVKMKEKGDIPEGYSVSREKKERFSLILESASTNQTSMYLCASSLARGFIQHYEQYFGPGTRLTVT.

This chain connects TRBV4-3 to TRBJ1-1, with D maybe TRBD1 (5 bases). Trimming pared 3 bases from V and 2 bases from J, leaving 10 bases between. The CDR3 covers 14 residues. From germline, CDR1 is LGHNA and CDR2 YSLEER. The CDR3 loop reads CASSQEGFNTEAFF. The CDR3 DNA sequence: TGCGCCAGCAGCCAGGAGGGGTTCAACACTGAAGCTTTCTTT.

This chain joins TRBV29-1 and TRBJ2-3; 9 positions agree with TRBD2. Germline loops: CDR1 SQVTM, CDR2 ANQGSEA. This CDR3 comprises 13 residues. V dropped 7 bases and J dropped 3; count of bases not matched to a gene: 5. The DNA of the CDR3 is TGCAGCGAACTAGCGGGCGGAACAGATACGCAGTATTTT. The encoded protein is CSELAGGTDTQYF.